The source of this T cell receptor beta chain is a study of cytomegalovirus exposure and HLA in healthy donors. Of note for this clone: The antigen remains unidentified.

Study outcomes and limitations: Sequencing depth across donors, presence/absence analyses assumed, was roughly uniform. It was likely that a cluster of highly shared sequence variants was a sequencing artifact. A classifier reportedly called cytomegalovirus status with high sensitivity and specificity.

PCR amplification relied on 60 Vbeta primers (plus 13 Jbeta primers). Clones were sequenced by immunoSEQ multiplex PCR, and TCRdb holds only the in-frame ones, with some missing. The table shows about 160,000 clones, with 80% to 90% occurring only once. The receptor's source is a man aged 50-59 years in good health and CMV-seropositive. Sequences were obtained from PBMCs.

This CDR3 is CASSVGTGIETQYF. CDR3 DNA: TGTGCCAGCAGCGTCGGGACAGGGATAGAGACCCAGTACTTC. V is TRBV7-3 and J is TRBJ2-5; 9 bases match TRBD1. CDR3 length: 14 amino acids. With 5 bases clipped from V and 4 bases from J, the junction kept 5 bases outside the gene matches. CDR1 is SGHTA, CDR2 FQGTGA, per germline.